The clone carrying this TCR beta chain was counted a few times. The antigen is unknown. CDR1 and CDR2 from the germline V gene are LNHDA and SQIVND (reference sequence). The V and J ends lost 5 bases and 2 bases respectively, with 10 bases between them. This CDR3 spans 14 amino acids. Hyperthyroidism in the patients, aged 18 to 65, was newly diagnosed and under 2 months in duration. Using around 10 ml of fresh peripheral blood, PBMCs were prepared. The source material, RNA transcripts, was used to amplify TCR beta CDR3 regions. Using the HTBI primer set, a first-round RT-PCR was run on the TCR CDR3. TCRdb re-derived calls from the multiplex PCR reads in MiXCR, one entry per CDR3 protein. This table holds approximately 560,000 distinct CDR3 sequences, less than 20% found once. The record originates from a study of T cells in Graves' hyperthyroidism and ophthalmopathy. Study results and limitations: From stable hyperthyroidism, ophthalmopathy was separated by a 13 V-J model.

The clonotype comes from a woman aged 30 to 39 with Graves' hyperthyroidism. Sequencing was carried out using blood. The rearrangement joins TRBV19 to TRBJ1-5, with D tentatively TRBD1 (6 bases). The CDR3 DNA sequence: TGTGCCAGTAGTCGGGCAGGGGGCAATCAGCCCCAGCATTTT. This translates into CASSRAGGNQPQHF.